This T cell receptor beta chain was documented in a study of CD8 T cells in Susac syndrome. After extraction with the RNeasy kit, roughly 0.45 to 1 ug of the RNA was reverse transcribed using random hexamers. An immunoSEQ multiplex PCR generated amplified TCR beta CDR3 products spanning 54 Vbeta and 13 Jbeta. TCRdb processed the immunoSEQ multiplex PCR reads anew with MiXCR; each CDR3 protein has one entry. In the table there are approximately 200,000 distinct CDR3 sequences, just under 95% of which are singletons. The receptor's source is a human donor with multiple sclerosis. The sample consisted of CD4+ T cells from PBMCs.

In DNA form, the CDR3 reads TGTGCCAGCACCGGGGTGGCGACCGGGGAGCTGTTTTTT. Protein product: CASTGVATGELFF. The chain carries TRBV6-5 and TRBJ2-2, with D possibly being TRBD2 (5 bases). V lost 7 bases, J lost 5 bases, and 11 bases lay in between. The germline CDR1 and CDR2 sequences are MNHEY and SVGAGI. The CDR3 runs 13 residues.